The 15 T cell receptor beta chains in this list originate from one sample, sequenced in a study of shared clonotypes between healthy human individuals. The assay was immunoSEQ multiplex PCR, and TCRdb's table has in-frame clones only and misses some. The table lists some 580,000 clones, 98% of them singletons. The naive CD8 fraction comprised CD45RO-negative cells positively selected for CCR7 and excluded terminally differentiated effector memory CD45RA+ cells. The sequenced sample consisted of naive CD8+ T cells sorted from blood. The receptors stem from a man aged 25 to 40 in good health.

As for this clone: The sample carries other DNA sequences with the same CDR3. The chain has TRBV4-1 and TRBJ2-1; D unresolved. The CDR3 has 11 residues. CDR1 and CDR2 from the germline V gene are MGHRA and YSYEKL. V dropped 1 base and J dropped 8 bases, with 3 bases sitting between them. The CDR3 DNA reads TGCGCCAGCAGCCAAGGTGATGAGCAGTTCTTC. Encoded protein: CASSQGDEQFF.

This clone has a single count. V is TRBV7-9 and J is TRBJ2-2; no definite D call. This CDR3 has 17 residues. Germline V lookup: CDR1 SEHNR, CDR2 FQNEAQ (reference sequence). Trimming removed 2 bases at V and 1 base at J, with 14 bases between. For the CDR3, the DNA is TGTGCCAGCAGCTTAACCGAGATGACGGAGAACACCGGGGAGCTGTTTTTT. Translating gives CASSLTEMTENTGELFF.

CDR3 sequence: CASSLFQGPNQPQHF. The CDR3 bases are TGCGCCAGCAGCCTTTTCCAGGGTCCGAATCAGCCCCAGCATTTT. The chain joins TRBV4-3 to TRBJ1-5; TRBD1 might be the D (5 bases). Germline V gene data show CDR1 as LGHNA and CDR2 as YSLEER. CDR3 length equals 15 residues. V shed 4 bases and J shed 4 bases, with 14 bases lying between them.

This chain links TRBV9 with TRBJ2-3; TRBD1 matches 9 bases. Germline values: CDR1 SGDLS, CDR2 YYNGEE. CDR3 length equals 16 residues. V dropped 3 bases and J dropped 4; count of bases not matched to a gene: 9. This CDR3 is CASSAPGTGLSDTQYF. The DNA for the CDR3 is TGTGCCAGCAGCGCCCCGGGGACAGGGCTTTCAGATACGCAGTATTTT.

The chain joins TRBV11-2 to TRBJ2-7; D gene uncertain. Germline CDR1 is SGHAT and CDR2 is FQNNGV. V gave up 1 base and J gave up 3 bases, with 16 bases separating them. This CDR3 spans 16 amino acids. Written as DNA, the CDR3 is TGTGCCAGCAGCTTAGTTTTCCCTTCCGGCTACTACGAGCAGTACTTC. Translation gives CASSLVFPSGYYEQYF.

A remark on this clone: Within the sample, other DNA sequences also encode this same CDR3. The rearrangement links TRBV6-5 to TRBJ2-1, with D unclear. The V gene's germline CDR1 is MNHEY and CDR2 SVGAGI. Deletions cut 5 bases from V and 6 bases from J, with 5 bases between. This CDR3 region has 11 residues. CDR3 loop: CASSPGNEQFF. In nucleotides, the CDR3 is TGTGCCAGCAGTCCAGGCAATGAGCAGTTCTTC.

In DNA, the CDR3 is TGTGCCAGCAGTCCCATGACTAGCGGAACAGATACGCAGTATTTT. This gives the protein CASSPMTSGTDTQYF. This chain links TRBV6-5 with TRBJ2-3; 9 bases are shared with TRBD2. The V segment lost 5 bases and the J segment 3 bases; nucleotides outside the gene matches: 6. CDR1 is MNHEY and CDR2 is SVGAGI in the germline V gene. The CDR3 contains 15 residues.

The chain links TRBV5-4 to TRBJ2-7; 8 positions agree with TRBD1. The germline V gene has CDR1 SGHNT and CDR2 YYREEE (reference sequence). The CDR3 runs 14 residues. Trimming at V came to 4 bases and at J to 6 bases, leaving 9 bases not matched to a gene. CDR3 nucleotide sequence: TGTGCCAGCAGCCCCACGGACAGGGTGGCCGAGCAGTACTTC. Translated: CASSPTDRVAEQYF.

The chain combines TRBV10-2 with TRBJ1-1; the match to TRBD1 covers 10 bases. V gave up 2 bases and J gave up 2 bases; unmatched junction bases: 5. The length of the CDR3 is 16 residues. Germline CDR1 is WSHSY and CDR2 is SAAADI. The CDR3 sequence is CASSERDRGVNTEAFF. CDR3 in DNA: TGCGCCAGCAGTGAGCGGGACAGGGGAGTCAACACTGAAGCTTTCTTT.

The CDR3 loop reads CASSYSMSPSYNEQFF. The CDR3 coding sequence is TGTGCCAGCAGTTACTCGATGTCCCCCAGTTACAATGAGCAGTTCTTC. This rearrangement joins TRBV6-6 to TRBJ2-1; D ambiguous. Germline CDR1 is MNHNY and CDR2 is SVGAGI (reference sequence). V dropped 0 bases and J dropped 4 bases, with 13 bases sitting between them. The CDR3 consists of 16 residues.

The chain employs TRBV11-2 and TRBJ1-1; D unresolved. CDR3 length: 13 residues. V was pared by 1 base and J by 4 bases, with 7 bases between. Germline V gene sequence: CDR1 SGHAT, CDR2 FQNNGV. The DNA for the CDR3 is TGTGCCAGCAGCTTAGGGATGGGCACTGAAGCTTTCTTT. Encoded protein: CASSLGMGTEAFF.

A note on this clone: Other DNA sequences of this sample code for an identical CDR3. The rearrangement uses TRBV29-1 and TRBJ2-7; D may be TRBD2 (6 bases). The V end was cut by 5 bases, the J end by 0 bases, with 11 bases between. The CDR3 consists of 13 residues. Germline loops: CDR1 SQVTM, CDR2 ANQGSEA. The CDR3 sequence: CSVLAASSYEQYF. The CDR3 DNA reads as TGCAGCGTTTTAGCGGCGAGCTCCTACGAGCAGTACTTC.

Points on this clone: One end of the junction varies from germline; a read error may be responsible. The chain joins TRBV6-1 to TRBJ2-1; D ambiguous. The CDR3 is 17 amino acids. From germline, CDR1 is MNHNS and CDR2 SASEGT. The CDR3 is CASREDNPSVTYNEQFF. The CDR3 region has the DNA TGTGCCAGCAGAGAAGATAACCCCAGCGTAACCTACAATGAGCAGTTCTTC.

The chain carries TRBV29-1 and TRBJ2-3, with TRBD2 identical over 8 bases. Germline V lookup: CDR1 SQVTM, CDR2 ANQGSEA. The CDR3 loop spans 15 amino acids. The J segment lost 3 bases and the V segment lost 5 bases, leaving 10 bases of the junction unmatched. CDR3 sequence (DNA): TGCAGCGTTCTCGGGTCCAGCGGGAGAACAGATACGCAGTATTTT. This sequence encodes CSVLGSSGRTDTQYF.

The chain recombines TRBV29-1 with TRBJ2-7, with D perhaps assigned TRBD1 or TRBD2 (7 bases each). The CDR3 totals 14 residues. Looked up from germline, CDR1 is SQVTM and CDR2 is ANQGSEA. The ends were cut back, 6 bases at V and 3 bases at J, with 18 bases in the middle. The CDR3 spells CSVRGGILGYEQYF. CDR3 nucleotide sequence: TGCAGCGTCAGGGGGGGGATCCTTGGCTACGAGCAGTACTTC.